This TCR beta chain comes out of a study of T cell changes during pregnancy in multiple sclerosis. Sequencing was performed with immunoSEQ multiplex PCR; in TCRdb, only in-frame clones are kept and a portion is missing. This table has about 56,000 clones, about 83% appearing once. Germline CDR1 GTSNPN, CDR2 SVGIG (reference sequence). V dropped 1 base and J dropped 3 bases, with 7 bases sitting between them. The CDR3 loop spans 14 amino acids. This sequence originates from a human donor whose cells served as feeder cells for cultures in a pregnancy study. The V call is TRBV30, the J call TRBJ1-6; D might be TRBD1 (5 bases). Material for sequencing was peripheral blood from another person, used as feeder cells. The CDR3 sequence: CAWSAGSYNSPLHF. Here the CDR3 DNA reads TGTGCCTGGAGTGCAGGGAGCTATAATTCACCCCTCCACTTT.